These 9 T cell receptor beta chains were sequenced from one sample in a study of CD4 T cells in relation to SARS-CoV-2 and coronaviruses. The data were produced by immunoSEQ multiplex PCR, yet TCRdb's version contains in-frame clones alone and is incomplete. The profile shows roughly 16,000 clones, around 78% of them singletons. Unexposed donor CD4+ T cells date from about 2011-2018, before the COVID-19 pandemic. After nine to ten days of culture, CD4+ T cells were isolated. These TCRs are of unknown antigen specificity. The sequenced material came from CD4+ T cells from PBMCs, cultured in vitro. The origin of the receptors is a human donor in good health.

This chain connects TRBV11-2 to TRBJ1-1; no firm D call. The CDR3 totals 14 residues. Germline V gene data show CDR1 as SGHAT and CDR2 as FQNNGV. The V end lost 0 bases, the J end lost 3 bases, and 8 bases lay between the germline ends. The CDR3 DNA reads TGTGCCAGCAGCTTAGAACGGGCATACACTGAAGCTTTCTTT. Translated, it gives CASSLERAYTEAFF.

The V gene is TRBV27, the J gene TRBJ2-7, with D uncertain. Germline CDR1 reads MNHEY; CDR2 reads SMNVEV (reference sequence). This CDR3 spans 13 amino acids. V shed 6 bases and J shed 2 bases, with 11 bases lying between them. The CDR3 DNA reads as TGTGCCAGCAGGTCTGATCCCCCCTACGAGCAGTACTTC. Translation gives CASRSDPPYEQYF.

With regard to this clone: The sample has other DNA sequences that encode this CDR3 too. V is TRBV7-3 and J is TRBJ2-5; 7 nucleotides align to TRBD2. CDR3 length: 13 amino acids. The ends lost 1 base at V and 5 bases at J; junction bases unmatched: 1. Looked up from germline, CDR1 is SGHTA and CDR2 is FQGTGA. CDR3 DNA sequence: TGTGCCAGCAGCTTAAAGGGAGGGGAGACCCAGTACTTC. It encodes CASSLKGGETQYF.

The genes are TRBV6-5 and TRBJ1-1, with a weak D call TRBD1 (6 bases). The V gene's germline CDR1 is MNHEY and CDR2 SVGAGI. The CDR3 length is 13 residues. V shed 7 bases and J shed 1 base, with 10 bases lying between them. In DNA, the CDR3 is TGTGCCAGCACAATGACAGGGAACACTGAAGCTTTCTTT. It yields the protein CASTMTGNTEAFF.

The chain carries TRBV6-5 and TRBJ1-2; TRBD1 might be the D (6 bases). This CDR3 is 14 amino acids long. V was shortened by 11 bases and J by 0 bases, with 16 bases between the two germline ends. The germline V gene has CDR1 MNHEY and CDR2 SVGAGI. CDR3: CAGWGPRTNYGYTF. The CDR3 DNA sequence: TGTGCCGGATGGGGGCCCAGAACTAACTATGGCTACACCTTC.

This sequence joins TRBV2 and TRBJ1-1; unclear D gene. Trimming stripped 8 bases from V and 4 bases from J, with 17 bases between. The germline V gene encodes CDR1 SNHLY and CDR2 FYNNEI. This CDR3 spans 14 amino acids. The CDR3 here is CASRRGGGITEAFF. In nucleotides, the CDR3 is TGTGCCAGCCGTCGAGGTGGAGGGATCACTGAAGCTTTCTTT. Full variable domain (missing parts from reference TRBV2 and TRBJ1-1): EPEVTQTPSHQVTQMGQEVILRCVPISNHLYFYWYRQILGQKVEFLVSFYNNEISEKSEIFDDQFSVERPDGSNFTLKIRSTKLEDSAMYFCASRRGGGITEAFFGQGTRLTVV.

The chain is built from TRBV3-1 (or the pseudogene TRBV3-2) and TRBJ2-1, with 9 bases fitting TRBD2. The CDR3 spans 11 residues. V lost 8 bases to trimming and J lost 15 bases; unmatched junction nucleotides: 8. Germline-derived CDR1 and CDR2 are LGHDT and YNNKEL (reference sequence). CDR3 nucleotides: TGTGCCAGCGGATGGGCGGGAGGGCGGTTCTTC. Encoded protein: CASGWAGGRFF.

The chain recombines TRBV5-1 with TRBJ1-6; D ambiguous. Looked up from germline, CDR1 is SGHRS and CDR2 is YFSETQ. This CDR3 region has 13 residues. The V end lost 2 bases, the J end lost 8 bases, and 8 bases lay between the germline ends. The DNA of the CDR3 is TGCGCCAGCAGCTTTACTTCCGATTCACCCCTCCACTTT. Amino acids: CASSFTSDSPLHF.

The chain combines TRBV19 with TRBJ2-2, with TRBD1 identical over 7 bases. The CDR3 is 14 amino acids. V dropped 5 bases and J dropped 6; count of bases not matched to a gene: 6. Germline V gene lookup returns CDR1 LNHDA and CDR2 SQIVND (reference sequence). CDR3 DNA sequence: TGTGCCAGTAGTGTGACAGGGTTCGCCGGGGAGCTGTTTTTT. Amino acid sequence: CASSVTGFAGELFF.